Following are 26 T cell receptor beta chains from one sample sequenced in a study of blood T cell repertoires in COVID-19. Assay: immunoSEQ multiplex PCR; the TCRdb copy retains only in-frame clones and omits some. The top ten hold roughly 4.1% of the sample, which has more than 85,000 clones, over 70% seen once. The sequencing input was peripheral blood. These receptors originate from a man between 60 and 75 years old with acute or convalescent COVID-19.

J is TRBJ2-5 and V is TRBV11-3; D gene uncertain. This CDR3 contains 11 residues. V dropped 4 bases and J dropped 5 bases, with 5 bases sitting between them. Germline V gene lookup returns CDR1 SGHNT and CDR2 YENEEA. The CDR3 coding sequence is TGTGCCAGCAGCTCCCGGGAGACCCAGTACTTC. Residues: CASSSRETQYF.

The chain combines TRBV3-1 (or the pseudogene TRBV3-2) with TRBJ2-3, with 9 bases identical to TRBD1. Germline V gene data show CDR1 as LGHDT and CDR2 as YNNKEL (reference sequence). J gave up 1 base and V 0 bases, and 5 bases lay outside the gene matches. The CDR3 loop spans 17 amino acids. Here the CDR3 reads CASSQDRRTGGTDTQYF. As DNA, the CDR3 is TGTGCCAGCAGCCAAGATCGAAGGACAGGGGGCACAGATACGCAGTATTTT.

The chain couples TRBV7-2 to TRBJ1-5; D gene uncertain. V was trimmed by 6 bases and J by 0 bases, leaving 6 bases between them. CDR3 size: 13 residues. The V gene's germline CDR1 is SGHTA and CDR2 FQGNSA. CDR3 DNA: TGTGCCAGCAGTCCAAATAGCAATCAGCCCCAGCATTTT. This encodes CASSPNSNQPQHF.

This clone was observed once. The chain carries TRBV7-2 and TRBJ2-2; perhaps TRBD1 as D (6 bases). Deletions cut 4 bases from V and 9 bases from J, with 12 bases between. The CDR3 has 13 amino acids. Germline CDR1 and CDR2: SGHTA and FQGNSA. CDR3 coding DNA: TGTGCCAGCAGCTCAACAGGGCGTCGGGAGCTGTTTTTT. Translated: CASSSTGRRELFF.

The rearrangement uses TRBV4-1 and TRBJ2-7; 7 nucleotides match TRBD2. In germline, CDR1 is MGHRA, CDR2 YSYEKL. After removal of 1 base from V and 3 bases from J, the junction contained 6 bases not matched to a gene. This CDR3 has 15 amino acids. The CDR3 bases are TGCGCCAGCAGCCAAGTTCTAGCGGCAAGCTACGAGCAGTACGTC. Protein sequence: CASSQVLAASYEQYV.

This clone appeared a single time. The rearrangement joins TRBV29-1 to TRBJ2-2; 8 bases are shared with TRBD2. The CDR3 covers 14 residues. The germline V gene encodes CDR1 SQVTM and CDR2 ANQGSEA. The J segment lost 4 bases and the V segment lost 7 bases, leaving 8 bases of the junction unmatched. CDR3 residues: CSARAGEGTGELFF. The CDR3 bases are TGCAGCGCCCGAGCGGGAGAGGGCACCGGGGAGCTGTTTTTT.

V gene TRBV7-2 combines with J gene TRBJ2-3; tentatively, D is TRBD2 (6 bases). This CDR3 comprises 16 residues. The germline V gene has CDR1 SGHTA and CDR2 FQGNSA. V gave up 2 bases and J gave up 2 bases, with 14 bases separating them. The CDR3 reads CASSLFSGETTDTQYF. The CDR3, as DNA: TGTGCCAGCAGCTTATTCTCGGGGGAGACCACAGATACGCAGTATTTT. Complete variable domain (other parts from reference TRBV7-2 and TRBJ2-3): GAGVSQSPSNKVTEKGKDVELRCDPISGHTALYWYRQSLGQGLEFLIYFQGNSAPDKSGLPSDRFSAERTGGSVSTLTIQRTQQEDSAVYLCASSLFSGETTDTQYFGPGTRLTVL.

This clone has more than one count but fewer than ten. This chain joins TRBV29-1 and TRBJ1-1; D not certain. The CDR3 runs 15 residues. V lost 5 bases and J 6 bases, leaving 22 bases between the germline ends. Germline loops: CDR1 SQVTM, CDR2 ANQGSEA. The CDR3 DNA reads as TGCAGCGTTCGCGTCCTAGAGGCCGTCCTGGCTGAAGCTTTCTTT. This codes for CSVRVLEAVLAEAFF.

V and J are TRBV5-1 and TRBJ1-6, with D possibly matching TRBD1 (6 bases). V gave up 4 bases and J gave up 5 bases, with 16 bases separating them. The V gene's germline CDR1 is SGHRS and CDR2 YFSETQ. This CDR3 spans 16 amino acids. In nucleotides, the CDR3 is TGCGCCAGCAGCCCCCAGGGGACCGAGGATAATTCACCCCTCCACTTT. It translates to CASSPQGTEDNSPLHF.

V and J are TRBV11-2 and TRBJ2-1; possibly TRBD1 for D (6 bases). CDR1 is SGHAT, CDR2 FQNNGV, per germline. Trimming removed 1 base from V and 0 bases from J, with 10 bases in between. The CDR3 runs 16 residues. Here the CDR3 DNA reads TGTGCCAGCAGCTTAGGGGGGCTTAGCTCCTACAATGAGCAGTTCTTC. This sequence encodes CASSLGGLSSYNEQFF.

The rearrangement joins TRBV28 to TRBJ2-1, with 8 bases matching TRBD1. The CDR3 totals 15 residues. The V segment lost 5 bases and the J segment 0 bases; nucleotides outside the gene matches: 3. CDR1 and CDR2 from the germline V gene are MDHEN and SYDVKM. The CDR3 DNA is TGTGCCAGCAGTAACGGACAGGGCTCCTACAATGAGCAGTTCTTC. Amino acids: CASSNGQGSYNEQFF.

This chain joins TRBV5-1 and TRBJ2-1; possible D gene TRBD1, 5 bases. There are 17 residues in the CDR3. V lost 1 base to trimming and J lost 2 bases, with 16 bases between them. The V gene's germline CDR1 is SGHRS and CDR2 YFSETQ. The CDR3 coding sequence is TGCGCCAGCAGCTTGAAAGGTACAGGCCCAACCTACAATGAGCAGTTCTTC. Its protein product is CASSLKGTGPTYNEQFF.

CDR3 coding DNA: TGTGCCAGCAGTACTCTAGCGGGGGGAACAGATACGCAGTATTTT. Amino acids: CASSTLAGGTDTQYF. This chain uses TRBV5-5 with TRBJ2-3, with 11 bases lining up with TRBD2. Per germline, CDR1 SGHKS and CDR2 YYEKEE (reference sequence). The CDR3 has 15 amino acids. J lost 3 bases, V lost 5 bases, and 5 bases had no gene match.

Here the CDR3 DNA reads TGTGCCAGCACGTGGGGACAGGGTGGCGAGCAGTACTTC. Amino acid sequence: CASTWGQGGEQYF. The genes are TRBV6-5 and TRBJ2-7; 9 bases line up with TRBD1. Germline lookup yields CDR1 MNHEY and CDR2 SVGAGI. J lost 6 bases, V lost 7 bases, and 7 bases had no gene match. This CDR3 contains 13 residues.

Concerning this clone itself: The junction departs from the called germline gene at one end, perhaps through a read error. The V gene is TRBV7-7, the J gene TRBJ2-5; 12 bases agree with TRBD2. Germline assignment: CDR1 SSHAT and CDR2 FNYEAQ (reference sequence). This CDR3 is built from 17 residues. CDR3 in amino acids: CASSRSSGGAVGETQYF. The DNA of the CDR3 is TGTGCTAGCAGCCGATCTAGCGGGGGGGCGGTAGGAGAGACCCAGTACTTC.

The chain uses TRBV3-1 (or the pseudogene TRBV3-2) and TRBJ2-3, with 7 bases that match TRBD2. Looked up from germline, CDR1 is LGHDT and CDR2 is YNNKEL (reference sequence). This CDR3 spans 14 amino acids. Trimming at V came to 9 bases and at J to 0 bases, leaving 6 bases not matched to a gene. The CDR3 spells CASEKRGSTDTQYF. CDR3 bases: TGTGCCAGTGAGAAGCGGGGTAGCACAGATACGCAGTATTTT.

The sample holds a few counts of this clone. This sample also contains other DNA sequences that code for the same CDR3. In nucleotides, the CDR3 is TGTGCCTGGAGTGTAAGGGGTCAGCCCCAGCATTTT. Translated: CAWSVRGQPQHF. The chain recombines TRBV30 with TRBJ1-5, with TRBD1 as a possible D gene (5 bases). The CDR3 is made up of 12 amino acids. Germline assignment: CDR1 GTSNPN and CDR2 SVGIG (reference sequence). Trimming shortened V by 0 bases and J by 6 bases, and 6 bases separated the two germline ends.

The CDR3 loop is CASSQVIAGAADTQYF. CDR3 bases: TGCGCCAGCAGCCAAGTGATAGCGGGAGCCGCAGATACGCAGTATTTT. This chain connects TRBV4-3 to TRBJ2-3, with 9 positions matching TRBD2. There are 16 residues in the CDR3. CDR1 is LGHNA, CDR2 YSLEER, per germline. Trimming took 1 base from V and 4 from J; bases not matched to a gene: 6.

The chain carries TRBV19 and TRBJ1-2, with D maybe TRBD1 (5 bases). The V end was cut by 7 bases, the J end by 7 bases, with 19 bases between. Germline V lookup: CDR1 LNHDA, CDR2 SQIVND (reference sequence). The CDR3 loop spans 14 amino acids. CDR3 amino acids: CASTSNRGVGGYTF. In DNA, the CDR3 is TGTGCCAGTACCTCCAATAGGGGCGTTGGTGGCTACACCTTC. Based on the CDR3 plus reference TRBV19 and TRBJ1-2, the full variable domain is DGGITQSPKYLFRKEGQNVTLSCEQNLNHDAMYWYRQDPGQGLRLIYYSQIVNDFQKGDIAEGYSVSREKKESFPLTVTSAQKNPTAFYLCASTSNRGVGGYTFGSGTRLTVV.

A word on this clone: The same CDR3 also results from other DNA sequences found in this sample. J is TRBJ1-5 and V is TRBV19; TRBD1 matches at 9 bases. Looked up from germline, CDR1 is LNHDA and CDR2 is SQIVND (reference sequence). CDR3 length: 15 residues. The V and J ends lost 6 bases and 1 base, in that order; junction bases with no gene match: 4. The CDR3 loop reads CASRGQGASNQPQHF. CDR3 nucleotide sequence: TGTGCCAGTAGGGGACAGGGCGCGAGCAATCAGCCCCAGCATTTT.

This clone was seen just once. The chain has TRBV2 and TRBJ1-5, with a possible D match to TRBD1 (5 bases). Trimming removed 6 bases at V and 7 bases at J, with 16 bases between. Germline lookup yields CDR1 SNHLY and CDR2 FYNNEI. There are 14 residues in the CDR3. The CDR3 DNA sequence: TGTGCCAGCAGGGCGGAGGGGTATCAACAGCCCCAGCATTTT. This codes for CASRAEGYQQPQHF.

This rearrangement joins TRBV9 to TRBJ2-3; 8 nucleotides agree with TRBD2. This CDR3 has 15 amino acids. The V and J ends lost 4 bases and 3 bases, in that order; junction bases with no gene match: 7. Per the germline V gene, CDR1 is SGDLS and CDR2 is YYNGEE. For the CDR3, the DNA is TGTGCCAGCAGCTCGACCGGCGGGGGGACAGATACGCAGTATTTT. This encodes CASSSTGGGTDTQYF.

This chain connects TRBV6-4 to TRBJ2-2; D not resolved. Germline loops: CDR1 MRHNA, CDR2 SNTAGT. V gave up 3 bases and J gave up 5 bases, with 7 bases separating them. CDR3 length equals 13 residues. Here the CDR3 reads CASSDTGTGELFF. The CDR3 DNA reads as TGTGCCAGCAGTGATACCGGTACCGGGGAGCTGTTTTTT.

V gene TRBV5-1 combines with J gene TRBJ1-4, with TRBD1 identical over 9 bases. V trimming: 3 bases; J trimming: 5 bases; junction bases outside the gene matches: 2. This CDR3 is 14 amino acids long. CDR1 is SGHRS and CDR2 is YFSETQ in the germline V gene. This CDR3 is CASSYGQGNEKLFF. DNA of the CDR3: TGCGCCAGCAGCTACGGACAGGGGAATGAAAAACTGTTTTTT.

The V and J genes are TRBV2 and TRBJ2-7; D is perhaps TRBD1 (6 bases). Germline V gives CDR1 SNHLY, CDR2 FYNNEI. This CDR3 comprises 12 residues. The CDR3: CASNEGGAQQYV. CDR3 DNA: TGTGCCAGCAATGAAGGGGGAGCACAGCAGTACGTC.

This clone turned up a few times. The chain recombines TRBV30 with TRBJ2-1; the D gene is possibly TRBD2 (6 bases). Germline CDR1 reads GTSNPN; CDR2 reads SVGIG (reference sequence). The CDR3 length is 13 residues. V gave up 2 bases and J gave up 10 bases, with 15 bases separating them. The DNA of the CDR3 is TGTGCCTGGAGTACCCAGGGAGGTAGAGAGCAGTTCTTC. Protein product: CAWSTQGGREQFF.